Here is one TCR beta chain with its context. Its antigen is not known. The data originate from a study of shared clonotypes between healthy human individuals. Study information: Samples came from a couple of female and three male donors aged 18 to 49. Study results and limitations: Since donors were few, the genetic and exposure-history diversity represented was limited.

Deep-level assay runs were performed. Evenly divided among several immunoSEQ plates was the genomic DNA of each subset. Repertoires were generated with immunoSEQ multiplex PCR, while TCRdb's copy carries only in-frame clones and drops some. This sample has about 470,000 clones; around 79% occur once, and the top ten carry 13%. Looked up from germline, CDR1 is SEHNR and CDR2 is FQNEAQ (reference sequence). Deletions cut 1 base from V and 5 bases from J, with 9 bases between. There are 13 residues in the CDR3. Sequenced material: PBMCs. This chain connects TRBV7-9 to TRBJ2-7; D gene unclear. The sequence was obtained from a woman aged 35 to 49 in good health. Some clones in this sample may be carry-over from other donors' samples. The CDR3 reads CASSLEGRNEQYF. CDR3 DNA: TGTGCCAGCAGCTTAGAGGGCAGGAACGAGCAGTACTTC.